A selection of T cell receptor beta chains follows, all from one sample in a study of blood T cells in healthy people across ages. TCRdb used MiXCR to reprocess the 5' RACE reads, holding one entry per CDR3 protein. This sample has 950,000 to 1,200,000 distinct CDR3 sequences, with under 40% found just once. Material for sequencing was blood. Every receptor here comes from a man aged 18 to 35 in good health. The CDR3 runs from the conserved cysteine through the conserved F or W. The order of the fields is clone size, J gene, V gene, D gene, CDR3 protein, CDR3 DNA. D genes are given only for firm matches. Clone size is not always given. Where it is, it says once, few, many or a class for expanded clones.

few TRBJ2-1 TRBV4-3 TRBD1 CASTPTLQGASYNEQFF TGCGCCAGCACACCAACGCTACAGGGGGCCTCCTACAATGAGCAGTTCTTC
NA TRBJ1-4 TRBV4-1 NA CASSQDQTSAEKLFF TGCGCCAGCAGCCAAGACCAGACCTCCGCTGAAAAACTGTTTTTT
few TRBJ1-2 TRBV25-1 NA CASSPSVGYGYTF TGTGCCAGCAGTCCATCAGTAGGGTATGGCTACACCTTC
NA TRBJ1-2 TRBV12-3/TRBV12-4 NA CACSLARAGVAYGCTF NA
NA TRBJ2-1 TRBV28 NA CASSPGTSWGADYNEQFF TGTGCCAGCAGTCCCGGAACATCTTGGGGGGCAGACTACAATGAGCAGTTCTTC
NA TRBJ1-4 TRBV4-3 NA CASSQDKGFEKLFF TGCGCCAGCAGCCAAGATAAAGGGTTTGAAAAACTGTTTTTT
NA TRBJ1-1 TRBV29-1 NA CSVASAGGGTEAFF TGCAGCGTAGCCTCGGCAGGTGGAGGGACTGAAGCTTTCTTT
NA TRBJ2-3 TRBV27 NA CASSFQAGTTDTQYF TGTGCCAGCAGTTTTCAGGCCGGAACCACAGATACGCAGTATTTT
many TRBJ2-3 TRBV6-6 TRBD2 CASSSAGLSTDTQYF TGTGCCAGCAGTTCGGCGGGACTAAGCACAGATACGCAGTATTTT
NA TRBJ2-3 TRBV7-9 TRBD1 CASGYRQGETDTQYF TGTGCCAGCGGCTATCGACAGGGTGAGACAGATACGCAGTATTTT
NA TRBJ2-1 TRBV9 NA CASSLHEQFF TGTGCCAGCAGCTTGCATGAGCAGTTCTTC
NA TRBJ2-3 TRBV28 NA CASTQRSRTDTQYF TGTGCCAGCACCCAGAGGTCCCGCACAGATACGCAGTATTTT
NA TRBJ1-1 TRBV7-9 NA CASGPWTDNMNTEAFF TGTGCCAGCGGGCCCTGGACAGATAACATGAACACTGAAGCTTTCTTT
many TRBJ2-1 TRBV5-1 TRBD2 CASSVGLAGAFNNEQFF TGCGCCAGCAGCGTGGGACTAGCGGGGGCCTTTAACAATGAGCAGTTCTTC
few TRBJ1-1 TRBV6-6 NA CASSVGWDEAFF TGTGCCAGCTCCGTGGGCTGGGATGAAGCTTTCTTT
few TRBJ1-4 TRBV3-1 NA CASSLTGRTNEKLFF TGTGCCAGCAGCCTTACGGGGCGAACTAATGAAAAACTGTTTTTT
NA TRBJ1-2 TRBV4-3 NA CASSQALSDIYGYTF TGCGCCAGCAGCCAGGCGCTATCGGACATCTATGGCTACACCTTC
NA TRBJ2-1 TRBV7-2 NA CASSLELGVPFF TGTGCCAGCAGCTTAGAACTGGGGGTGCCGTTCTTC
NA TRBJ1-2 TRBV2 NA CASSDGAGIVDGYTF TGTGCCAGCAGTGACGGGGCAGGGATAGTTGATGGCTACACCTTC
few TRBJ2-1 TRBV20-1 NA CSARKPSSYNEQFF TGCAGTGCTAGAAAACCGAGCTCCTACAATGAGCAGTTCTTC
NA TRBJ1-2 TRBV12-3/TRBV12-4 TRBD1 CASTPDRAGGYTF TGTGCCAGCACCCCGGACAGGGCAGGAGGCTACACCTTC
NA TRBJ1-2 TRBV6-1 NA CASTGLEGYTF TGTGCCAGCACGGGCCTTGAGGGCTACACCTTC
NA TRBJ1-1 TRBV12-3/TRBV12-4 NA CASSLGRSGAEAFF TGTGCCAGCAGCTTGGGACGCTCTGGGGCTGAAGCTTTCTTT
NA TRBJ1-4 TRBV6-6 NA CASSPGRGSEKLFF TGTGCCAGCAGCCCCGGGAGGGGTAGCGAAAAACTGTTTTTT
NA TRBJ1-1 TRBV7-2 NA CASSTSGLAVAFF TGTGCCAGCAGCACCAGTGGGTTGGCTGTAGCTTTCTTT
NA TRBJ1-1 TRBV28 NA CASGDMTEAFF TGTGCCAGCGGGGATATGACTGAAGCTTTCTTT
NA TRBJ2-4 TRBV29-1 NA CSVEDVGGENIQYF TGCAGCGTTGAAGATGTGGGTGGCGAAAACATTCAGTACTTC
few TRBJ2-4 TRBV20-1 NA CSARDRNGGSTKNIQYF TGCAGTGCTAGAGATCGGAACGGGGGATCGACCAAAAACATTCAGTACTTC
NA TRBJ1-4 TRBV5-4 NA CADLLGHATNEKLFF TGTGCCGACCTGTTGGGACATGCAACTAATGAAAAACTGTTTTTT
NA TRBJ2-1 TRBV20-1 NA CSARSSTGEQFF TGCAGTGCTAGATCCTCGACAGGTGAGCAGTTCTTC
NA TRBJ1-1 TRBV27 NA CASSPLFDGGAEAFF TGTGCCAGCAGTCCCCTCTTTGACGGGGGAGCTGAAGCTTTCTTT
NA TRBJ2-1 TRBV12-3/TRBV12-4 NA CASSLEGGGENEQFF TGTGCCAGCAGTTTAGAGGGGGGAGGTGAAAATGAGCAGTTCTTC
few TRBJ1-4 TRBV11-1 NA CASSPGPGDEKLFF TGTGCCAGCAGCCCAGGGCCAGGTGACGAAAAACTGTTTTTT
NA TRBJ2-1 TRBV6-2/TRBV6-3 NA CASSYPGHNEQFF TGTGCCAGCAGTTACCCCGGGCACAATGAGCAGTTCTTC
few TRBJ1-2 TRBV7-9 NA CASSLIQGYGYTF TGTGCCAGCAGCTTAATACAGGGCTATGGCTACACCTTC
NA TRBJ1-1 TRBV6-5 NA CASSYSGSTTTEAFF TGTGCCAGCAGTTACTCGGGCAGCACCACCACTGAAGCTTTCTTT
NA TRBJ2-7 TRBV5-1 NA CASSLVSGEFYEQYF TGCGCCAGCAGCTTGGTAAGTGGGGAATTCTACGAGCAGTACTTC
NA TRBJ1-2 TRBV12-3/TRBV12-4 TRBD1 CASSLPGGVYGYTF TGTGCCAGCAGTTTGCCAGGGGGCGTCTATGGCTACACCTTC
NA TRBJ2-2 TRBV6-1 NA CASSEISVLGVGELFF TGTGCCAGCAGTGAAATAAGTGTTTTGGGCGTGGGGGAGCTGTTTTTT
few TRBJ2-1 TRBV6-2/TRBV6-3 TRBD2 CASSKGLAGLSDEQFF TGTGCCAGCAGTAAGGGACTAGCGGGGCTCTCCGATGAGCAGTTCTTC
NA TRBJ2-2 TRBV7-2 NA CASSLATENTGELFF TGTGCCAGCAGCCTTGCGACAGAGAACACCGGGGAGCTGTTTTTT
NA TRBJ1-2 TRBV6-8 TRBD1 CASSYPVDRSHGYTF TGTGCCAGCAGTTACCCTGTGGACAGGTCCCATGGCTACACCTTC
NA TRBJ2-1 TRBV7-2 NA CASSLEPGAYEQFF TGTGCCAGCAGCTTAGAGCCAGGAGCCTACGAGCAGTTCTTC
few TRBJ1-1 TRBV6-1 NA CASTAGFLENTEAFF TGTGCCAGCACTGCAGGGTTCTTGGAGAACACTGAAGCTTTCTTT
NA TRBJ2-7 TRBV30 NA CAWSYQGGYEQYF TGTGCCTGGAGTTACCAGGGAGGTTACGAGCAGTACTTC